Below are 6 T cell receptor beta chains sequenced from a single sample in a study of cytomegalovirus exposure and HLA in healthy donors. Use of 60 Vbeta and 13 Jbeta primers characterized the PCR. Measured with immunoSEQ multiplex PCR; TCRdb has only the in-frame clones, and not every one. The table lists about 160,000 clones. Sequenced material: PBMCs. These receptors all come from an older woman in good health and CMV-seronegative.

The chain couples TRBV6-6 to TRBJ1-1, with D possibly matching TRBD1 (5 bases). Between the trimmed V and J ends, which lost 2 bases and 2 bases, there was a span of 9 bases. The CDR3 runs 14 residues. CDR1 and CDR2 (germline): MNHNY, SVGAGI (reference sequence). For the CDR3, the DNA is TGTGCCAGCAGTTACGCAGGGCTCAACACTGAAGCTTTCTTT. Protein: CASSYAGLNTEAFF.

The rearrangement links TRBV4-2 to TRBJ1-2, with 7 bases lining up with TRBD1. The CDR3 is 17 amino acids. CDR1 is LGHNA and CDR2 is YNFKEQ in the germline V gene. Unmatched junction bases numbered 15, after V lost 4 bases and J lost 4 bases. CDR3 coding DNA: TGTGCCAGCAGCCCGCAGGGGGACGGCGCCGCCTCCTATGGCTACACCTTC. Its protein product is CASSPQGDGAASYGYTF.

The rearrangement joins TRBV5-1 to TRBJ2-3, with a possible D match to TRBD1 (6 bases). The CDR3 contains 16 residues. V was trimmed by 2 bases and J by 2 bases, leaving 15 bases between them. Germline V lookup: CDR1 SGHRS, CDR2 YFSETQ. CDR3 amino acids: CASSLDRYLYTDTQYF. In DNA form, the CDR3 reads TGCGCCAGCAGCTTAGACAGGTACCTTTACACAGATACGCAGTATTTT.

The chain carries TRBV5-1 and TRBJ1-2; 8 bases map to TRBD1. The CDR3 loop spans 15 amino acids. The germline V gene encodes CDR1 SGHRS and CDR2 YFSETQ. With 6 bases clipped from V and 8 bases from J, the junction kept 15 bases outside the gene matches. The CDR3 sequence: CASTPGAGQGSGYTF. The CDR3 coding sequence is TGCGCCAGCACCCCGGGGGCAGGACAGGGTAGCGGCTACACCTTC.

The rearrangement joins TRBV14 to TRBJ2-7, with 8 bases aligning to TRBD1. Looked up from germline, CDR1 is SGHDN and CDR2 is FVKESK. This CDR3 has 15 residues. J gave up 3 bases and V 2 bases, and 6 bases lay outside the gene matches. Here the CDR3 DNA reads TGTGCCAGCAGCCAACGGACAGGGATTGTCTACGAGCAGTACTTC. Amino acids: CASSQRTGIVYEQYF. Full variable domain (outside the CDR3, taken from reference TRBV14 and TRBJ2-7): EAGVTQFPSHSVIEKGQTVTLRCDPISGHDNLYWYRRVMGKEIKFLLHFVKESKQDESGMPNNRFLAERTGGTYSTLKVQPAELEDSGVYFCASSQRTGIVYEQYFGPGTRLTVT.

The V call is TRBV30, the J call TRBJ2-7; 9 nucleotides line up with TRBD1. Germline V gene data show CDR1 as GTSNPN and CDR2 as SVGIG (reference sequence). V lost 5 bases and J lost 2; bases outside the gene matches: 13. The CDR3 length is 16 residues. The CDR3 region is CAWSVKRTGVTYEQYF. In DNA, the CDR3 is TGTGCCTGGTCCGTTAAGAGGACAGGGGTAACCTACGAGCAGTACTTC.